What follows describes a single T cell receptor beta chain. Antigen specificity is unknown. CDR3 size: 15 residues. Deletions cut 1 base from V and 1 base from J, with 11 bases between. The germline gives CDR1 SGHRS, CDR2 YFSETQ. This specimen comes from a study of CD8 T cells in ankylosing spondylitis. Study outcomes and limitations: In ankylosing spondylitis blood, a motif of roughly eight highly homologous TCR beta variants appeared characteristic. The authors reported significant enrichment of disease-linked clones in matched ankylosing spondylitis synovial fluid. Certain motif variants had earlier appeared in reactive arthritis synovial fluid and blood.

By quantitative 5'-RACE with molecular barcodes, the TCR beta libraries were made. TCRdb ran MiXCR on the 5' RACE reads and lists one entry per CDR3 protein. The data hold around 320,000 distinct CDR3 sequences, with about 20% observed a single time. The chain recombines TRBV5-1 with TRBJ2-5; D gene unclear. The sample taken for sequencing was blood, either unsorted or a sorted T cell fraction (not recorded which). The source of this sequence is a female donor with ankylosing spondylitis or in good health (not recorded which). CDR3 DNA sequence: TGCGCCAGCAGCTTGAGAGCAGACCCCCAAGAGACCCAGTACTTC. Encoded protein: CASSLRADPQETQYF.